The rows below give T cell receptor beta chains drawn from one sample of a study of T cell responses to AZD1222 COVID-19 vaccine. The data were produced by immunoSEQ multiplex PCR, yet TCRdb's version contains in-frame clones alone and is incomplete. The sample yields about 84,000 clones, 87% seen once. The material was peripheral blood, obtained 28 days after the second AZD1222 dose. The receptors shown here come from an adult who received the AZD1222 COVID-19 vaccine. Both conserved end residues are part of each CDR3. The order of the fields is J gene, V gene, D gene, clone size, CDR3 protein, CDR3 DNA. D genes are given only for firm matches. Expanded clones are given a class, and other clones once, few, many or no size at all.

j_gene: TRBJ2-5
v_gene: TRBV4-2
d_gene: NA
abundance: NA
CDR3aa: CASSQDRGLQETQYF
CDR3nt: TGTGCCAGCAGCCAAGATCGAGGGCTCCAAGAGACCCAGTACTTC

j_gene: TRBJ2-7
v_gene: TRBV4-1
d_gene: TRBD2
abundance: once
CDR3aa: CASSQDSGRVSSYEQYF
CDR3nt: TGCGCCAGCAGCCAAGACAGCGGGAGGGTATCTTCCTACGAGCAGTACTTC

j_gene: TRBJ2-7
v_gene: TRBV7-2
d_gene: TRBD2
abundance: NA
CDR3aa: CASSLEPTSGEYEQYF
CDR3nt: TGTGCCAGCAGCCTCGAACCGACTAGCGGGGAGTACGAGCAGTACTTC

j_gene: TRBJ2-3
v_gene: TRBV28
d_gene: TRBD2
abundance: NA
CDR3aa: CASLGAGGDTQYF
CDR3nt: TGTGCCAGCTTAGGAGCGGGGGGAGATACGCAGTATTTT

j_gene: TRBJ2-1
v_gene: TRBV10-3
d_gene: NA
abundance: NA
CDR3aa: CAIGSRADDNEQFF
CDR3nt: TGTGCCATCGGTTCCAGGGCGGACGACAATGAGCAGTTCTTC

j_gene: TRBJ2-1
v_gene: TRBV13
d_gene: TRBD1
abundance: few
CDR3aa: CASSPRDRGANEQFF
CDR3nt: TGTGCCAGCAGCCCCAGGGACAGGGGGGCCAATGAGCAGTTCTTC

j_gene: TRBJ2-1
v_gene: TRBV4-1
d_gene: TRBD2
abundance: NA
CDR3aa: CASSQPSGGYYNEQFF
CDR3nt: TGCGCCAGCAGCCAACCTAGCGGGGGGTATTACAATGAGCAGTTCTTC

j_gene: TRBJ1-2
v_gene: TRBV6-5
d_gene: NA
abundance: NA
CDR3aa: CASSYRGTYGYTF
CDR3nt: TGTGCCAGCAGTTACAGGGGGACCTATGGCTACACCTTC

j_gene: TRBJ1-5
v_gene: TRBV7-8
d_gene: TRBD1
abundance: NA
CDR3aa: CASSLWDRGLQPQHF
CDR3nt: TGTGCCAGCAGCTTGTGGGACAGGGGGCTTCAGCCCCAGCATTTT

j_gene: TRBJ2-3
v_gene: TRBV7-8
d_gene: NA
abundance: NA
CDR3aa: CASSLGYDTQYF
CDR3nt: TGTGCCAGCAGCTTAGGTTATGATACGCAGTATTTT

j_gene: TRBJ1-2
v_gene: TRBV6-2/TRBV6-3
d_gene: NA
abundance: NA
CDR3aa: CASSLNYGYTF
CDR3nt: TGTGCCAGCAGTTTGAACTATGGCTACACCTTC

j_gene: TRBJ2-5
v_gene: TRBV2
d_gene: NA
abundance: NA
CDR3aa: CATRRGEAETQYF
CDR3nt: TGTGCTACAAGAAGGGGGGAGGCAGAGACCCAGTACTTC

j_gene: TRBJ1-1
v_gene: TRBV3-1/TRBV3-2
d_gene: NA
abundance: NA
CDR3aa: CASSQGERSAFF
CDR3nt: TGTGCCAGCAGCCAAGGGGAAAGGTCGGCTTTCTTT

j_gene: TRBJ1-3
v_gene: TRBV6-5
d_gene: NA
abundance: NA
CDR3aa: CASSYGNSDSGNTIYF
CDR3nt: TGTGCCAGCAGTTACGGCAATTCTGACTCTGGAAACACCATATATTTT

j_gene: TRBJ2-7
v_gene: TRBV9
d_gene: NA
abundance: NA
CDR3aa: CASSETVVGSYEQYF
CDR3nt: TGTGCCAGCAGCGAGACAGTCGTGGGCTCCTACGAGCAGTACTTC

j_gene: TRBJ1-5
v_gene: TRBV6-5
d_gene: NA
abundance: NA
CDR3aa: CASSYSFLDQPQHF
CDR3nt: TGTGCCAGCAGTTACTCGTTCCTGGATCAGCCCCAGCATTTT

j_gene: TRBJ2-2
v_gene: TRBV12-3/TRBV12-4
d_gene: NA
abundance: once
CDR3aa: CASSPAAAGELFF
CDR3nt: TGTGCCAGCAGCCCCGCGGCGGCGGGGGAGCTGTTTTTT

j_gene: TRBJ1-1
v_gene: TRBV28
d_gene: NA
abundance: NA
CDR3aa: CASSLGGPDTEAFF
CDR3nt: TGTGCCAGCAGTTTAGGGGGGCCGGACACTGAAGCTTTCTTT

j_gene: TRBJ2-5
v_gene: TRBV7-6
d_gene: TRBD2
abundance: NA
CDR3aa: CASSLSRGLEVRETQYF
CDR3nt: TGTGCCAGCAGCTTATCGCGAGGACTAGAGGTTCGAGAGACCCAGTACTTC

j_gene: TRBJ1-2
v_gene: TRBV7-2
d_gene: NA
abundance: NA
CDR3aa: CAQTPGRVDGYTF
CDR3nt: TGTGCCCAGACCCCGGGCCGGGTTGATGGCTACACCTTC

j_gene: TRBJ2-5
v_gene: TRBV5-6
d_gene: NA
abundance: few
CDR3aa: CASSFGAGETQYF
CDR3nt: TGTGCCAGCAGCTTCGGGGCAGGAGAGACCCAGTACTTC

j_gene: TRBJ2-2
v_gene: TRBV5-6
d_gene: TRBD2
abundance: few
CDR3aa: CASSPGTSGKLFF
CDR3nt: TGTGCCAGCAGCCCAGGGACTAGCGGGAAGCTGTTTTTT

j_gene: TRBJ2-2
v_gene: TRBV5-1
d_gene: NA
abundance: NA
CDR3aa: CASSLHGKDTGELFF
CDR3nt: TGCGCCAGCAGCTTACACGGAAAGGACACCGGGGAGCTGTTTTTT

j_gene: TRBJ2-3
v_gene: TRBV18
d_gene: TRBD1
abundance: NA
CDR3aa: CASSPQGAGTTDTQYF
CDR3nt: TGTGCCAGCTCACCCCAGGGGGCGGGCACCACAGATACGCAGTATTTT

j_gene: TRBJ2-7
v_gene: TRBV10-2
d_gene: NA
abundance: NA
CDR3aa: CASSDSAAPSDEQYF
CDR3nt: TGCGCCAGCAGTGATTCAGCTGCACCTTCCGACGAGCAGTACTTC

j_gene: TRBJ1-5
v_gene: TRBV2
d_gene: NA
abundance: once
CDR3aa: CATRGPSGNQPQHF
CDR3nt: TGTGCCACGAGGGGACCCAGCGGCAATCAGCCCCAGCATTTT

j_gene: TRBJ1-2
v_gene: TRBV29-1
d_gene: NA
abundance: NA
CDR3aa: CSVAKKQQGPTYGYTF
CDR3nt: TGCAGCGTTGCGAAGAAACAACAGGGACCTACTTATGGCTACACCTTC

j_gene: TRBJ1-6
v_gene: TRBV5-1
d_gene: NA
abundance: NA
CDR3aa: CASSPGDRTTSPLHF
CDR3nt: TGCGCCAGCAGCCCCGGTGACAGGACCACTTCACCCCTCCACTTT

j_gene: TRBJ1-2
v_gene: TRBV2
d_gene: NA
abundance: NA
CDR3aa: CASREGTQGSYGYTF
CDR3nt: TGTGCCAGCAGGGAGGGAACACAGGGTTCCTATGGCTACACCTTC

j_gene: TRBJ1-1
v_gene: TRBV28
d_gene: NA
abundance: NA
CDR3aa: CASSLFGEAEAFF
CDR3nt: TGTGCCAGCAGTTTATTCGGGGAGGCTGAAGCTTTCTTT

j_gene: TRBJ1-1
v_gene: TRBV3-1/TRBV3-2
d_gene: NA
abundance: NA
CDR3aa: CASSPNLCGDTEAFF
CDR3nt: TGTGCCAGCAGCCCCAACCTGTGTGGCGACACTGAAGCTTTCTTT

j_gene: TRBJ2-2
v_gene: TRBV6-4
d_gene: NA
abundance: NA
CDR3aa: CASSIMGGTNTGELFF
CDR3nt: TGTGCCAGCAGCATCATGGGGGGTACGAACACCGGGGAGCTGTTTTTT

j_gene: TRBJ1-1
v_gene: TRBV6-5
d_gene: NA
abundance: NA
CDR3aa: CASSYSGGRAFF
CDR3nt: TGTGCCAGCAGTTACTCCGGGGGAAGGGCTTTCTTT

j_gene: TRBJ1-1
v_gene: TRBV9
d_gene: NA
abundance: NA
CDR3aa: CASSAPGGFTEAFF
CDR3nt: TGTGCCAGCAGCGCCCCGGGGGGGTTCACTGAAGCTTTCTTT

j_gene: TRBJ2-1
v_gene: TRBV28
d_gene: NA
abundance: NA
CDR3aa: CASSFEGTPYNEQFF
CDR3nt: TGTGCCAGCAGTTTCGAAGGGACTCCTTACAATGAGCAGTTCTTC

j_gene: TRBJ1-1
v_gene: TRBV25-1
d_gene: NA
abundance: NA
CDR3aa: CASIAGWGTEAFF
CDR3nt: TGTGCCAGCATAGCTGGTTGGGGGACTGAAGCTTTCTTT

j_gene: TRBJ2-7
v_gene: TRBV7-9
d_gene: NA
abundance: NA
CDR3aa: CASSLMGQRTDEQYF
CDR3nt: TGTGCCAGCAGCTTAATGGGACAACGGACCGACGAGCAGTACTTC

j_gene: TRBJ1-1
v_gene: TRBV10-3
d_gene: NA
abundance: NA
CDR3aa: CAISESGTEAFF
CDR3nt: TGTGCCATCAGTGAGTCGGGGACTGAAGCTTTCTTT

j_gene: TRBJ2-1
v_gene: TRBV6-5
d_gene: NA
abundance: NA
CDR3aa: CASSYSGGPYEQFF
CDR3nt: TGTGCCAGCAGTTACTCGGGGGGCCCGTATGAGCAGTTCTTC

j_gene: TRBJ1-2
v_gene: TRBV27
d_gene: TRBD1
abundance: NA
CDR3aa: CASSPQGASYGYTF
CDR3nt: TGTGCCAGCAGTCCACAGGGGGCGTCCTATGGCTACACCTTC

j_gene: TRBJ2-1
v_gene: TRBV6-2/TRBV6-3
d_gene: NA
abundance: NA
CDR3aa: CASSYSGSGPSSYNEQFF
CDR3nt: TGTGCCAGCAGTTACTCGGGATCGGGACCGAGCTCCTACAATGAGCAGTTCTTC

j_gene: TRBJ1-6
v_gene: TRBV13
d_gene: NA
abundance: NA
CDR3aa: CASSLAYSPLHF
CDR3nt: TGTGCCAGCAGCTTAGCCTACTCACCCCTCCACTTT

j_gene: TRBJ2-3
v_gene: TRBV7-3
d_gene: TRBD2
abundance: NA
CDR3aa: CASSFGTSGGTDTQYF
CDR3nt: TGTGCCAGCAGCTTTGGGACTAGCGGGGGCACAGATACGCAGTATTTT

j_gene: TRBJ2-5
v_gene: TRBV2
d_gene: TRBD2
abundance: NA
CDR3aa: CASTLWGSGGTQETQYF
CDR3nt: TGTGCCAGCACACTTTGGGGGAGCGGGGGGACCCAAGAGACCCAGTACTTC

j_gene: TRBJ1-1
v_gene: TRBV7-2
d_gene: NA
abundance: NA
CDR3aa: CASKHRDLIVAEAFF
CDR3nt: TGTGCCAGCAAGCACAGGGACCTCATAGTCGCTGAAGCTTTCTTT

j_gene: TRBJ2-5
v_gene: TRBV6-1
d_gene: NA
abundance: NA
CDR3aa: CASSENYRYQETQYF
CDR3nt: TGTGCCAGCAGTGAAAACTACCGGTACCAAGAGACCCAGTACTTC

j_gene: TRBJ2-2
v_gene: TRBV18
d_gene: TRBD2
abundance: NA
CDR3aa: CASSPLAARTGELFF
CDR3nt: TGTGCCAGCTCACCCCTAGCGGCCAGGACCGGGGAGCTGTTTTTT

j_gene: TRBJ2-1
v_gene: TRBV11-2
d_gene: TRBD2
abundance: NA
CDR3aa: CASSLYAAGSPYNEQFF
CDR3nt: TGTGCCAGCAGCTTATACGCAGCGGGGAGTCCCTACAATGAGCAGTTCTTC

j_gene: TRBJ1-5
v_gene: TRBV28
d_gene: NA
abundance: NA
CDR3aa: CASRDLYSNQPQHF
CDR3nt: TGTGCCAGCCGTGATCTTTATAGCAATCAGCCCCAGCATTTT

j_gene: TRBJ1-5
v_gene: TRBV28
d_gene: NA
abundance: NA
CDR3aa: CASSTDRGNQPQHF
CDR3nt: TGTGCCAGCAGTACGGACAGAGGCAATCAGCCCCAGCATTTT

j_gene: TRBJ1-1
v_gene: TRBV6-5
d_gene: NA
abundance: once
CDR3aa: CASSQNPWGNTEAFF
CDR3nt: TGTGCCAGCAGTCAGAACCCCTGGGGGAACACTGAAGCTTTCTTT

j_gene: TRBJ1-2
v_gene: TRBV11-2
d_gene: NA
abundance: NA
CDR3aa: CASSLAGGGSYTF
CDR3nt: TGTGCCAGCAGCTTAGCGGGGGGAGGAAGCTACACCTTC

j_gene: TRBJ1-5
v_gene: TRBV7-9
d_gene: NA
abundance: NA
CDR3aa: CASSLAGDDQPQHF
CDR3nt: TGTGCCAGCAGCTTAGCAGGGGATGATCAGCCCCAGCATTTT

j_gene: TRBJ1-5
v_gene: TRBV4-1
d_gene: TRBD1
abundance: NA
CDR3aa: CASSPGQGPLGPQHF
CDR3nt: TGCGCCAGCAGTCCAGGACAGGGACCACTAGGGCCCCAGCATTTT

j_gene: TRBJ2-5
v_gene: TRBV29-1
d_gene: TRBD2
abundance: NA
CDR3aa: CSVAGPSGGRETQYF
CDR3nt: TGCAGCGTTGCGGGGCCTAGCGGGGGGCGCGAGACCCAGTACTTC

j_gene: TRBJ1-2
v_gene: TRBV9
d_gene: NA
abundance: NA
CDR3aa: CASSAQTDNYGYTF
CDR3nt: TGTGCCAGCAGCGCCCAGACAGATAACTATGGCTACACCTTC

j_gene: TRBJ2-2
v_gene: TRBV12-3/TRBV12-4
d_gene: NA
abundance: once
CDR3aa: CASRTAGIGELFF
CDR3nt: TGTGCCAGCAGGACCGCAGGGATCGGGGAGCTGTTTTTT

j_gene: TRBJ1-6
v_gene: TRBV4-3
d_gene: TRBD1
abundance: NA
CDR3aa: CASSQADRGYNSPLHF
CDR3nt: TGCGCCAGCAGCCAGGCGGACAGGGGATATAATTCACCCCTCCACTTT

j_gene: TRBJ2-1
v_gene: TRBV7-8
d_gene: NA
abundance: NA
CDR3aa: CASSSGPVGQFF
CDR3nt: TGTGCCAGCAGCTCAGGACCCGTTGGACAGTTCTTC